The 31 T cell receptor beta chains listed next were all sequenced from one sample in a study of T cells in Graves' hyperthyroidism and ophthalmopathy. Researchers amplified the TCR beta CDR3 regions from RNA transcripts. The HTBI set primed first-round TCR CDR3 RT-PCR. TCRdb recomputed calls from the multiplex PCR reads with MiXCR, one row per CDR3 protein. The table records 250,000 to 400,000 distinct CDR3 sequences, approximately 14% of them present only once. Sequences were obtained from blood. All receptors come from a woman in her thirties or forties with Graves' ophthalmopathy.

The gene calls are TRBV4-1 and TRBJ2-1; 7 bases agree with TRBD2. The CDR3 runs 16 residues. Germline loops: CDR1 MGHRA, CDR2 YSYEKL. Trimming removed 6 bases from V and 0 bases from J; junction bases left unmatched: 8. The CDR3 reads CASRFLAVNSYNEQFF. Here the CDR3 DNA reads TGCGCCAGCAGGTTCCTAGCGGTCAACTCCTACAATGAGCAGTTCTTC.

In its sample, this clonotype was seen a few times. The chain links TRBV7-8 to TRBJ1-3; no clear D. In germline, CDR1 is SGHVS, CDR2 FQNEAQ. V gave up 3 bases and J gave up 2 bases, with 8 bases separating them. CDR3 length equals 14 residues. Written as DNA, the CDR3 is TGTGCCAGCAGCTTTGGCAAGGCTGGAAACACCATATATTTT. Translating it yields CASSFGKAGNTIYF.

In this sample, this clonotype turned up a few times. The chain uses TRBV20-1 and TRBJ2-1; 7 positions match TRBD2. The CDR3 is 17 residues long. The trim removed 0 bases at V and 7 bases at J, leaving 15 bases unmatched. Germline-derived CDR1 and CDR2 are DFQATT and SNEGSKA (reference sequence). CDR3 sequence reads: CSARDPWAGLPINEQFF. CDR3 bases: TGCAGTGCTAGAGATCCTTGGGCGGGACTACCCATAAATGAGCAGTTCTTC.

Of note for this clonotype: This may arise from a read error, as a much more abundant clone is one base away. As DNA, the CDR3 is TGCAGTGCTAGAGAATCAGGAAACACTGAAGTTTTCTTT. As protein: CSARESGNTEVFF. This chain links TRBV20-1 with TRBJ1-1; D remains ambiguous. CDR1 and CDR2 from the germline V gene are DFQATT and SNEGSKA (reference sequence). This CDR3 comprises 13 residues.

At least ten counts were recorded for this clonotype. The chain employs TRBV27 and TRBJ2-5; unclear D gene. The CDR3 has 13 residues. The V end was cut by 7 bases, the J end by 0 bases, with 9 bases between. CDR1 is MNHEY, CDR2 SMNVEV, per germline (reference sequence). CDR3: CASKFQYQETQYF. CDR3 in DNA: TGTGCCAGCAAGTTTCAGTACCAAGAGACCCAGTACTTC.

Many counts were recorded for this clonotype. The rearrangement links TRBV5-1 to TRBJ1-2; D gene ambiguous. The V end lost 5 bases, the J end lost 4 bases, and 9 bases lay between the germline ends. The CDR3 runs to 12 residues. Germline-derived CDR1 and CDR2 are SGHRS and YFSETQ. For the CDR3, the DNA is TGCGCCAGCAGTGGAGCCCTCTATGGCTACACCTTC. Translation gives CASSGALYGYTF. Full variable domain (outside the CDR3, taken from reference TRBV5-1 and TRBJ1-2): KAGVTQTPRYLIKTRGQQVTLSCSPISGHRSVSWYQQTPGQGLQFLFEYFSETQRNKGNFPGRFSGRQFSNSRSEMNVSTLELGDSALYLCASSGALYGYTFGSGTRLTVV.

This clonotype was seen ten or more times. The J gene is TRBJ2-4, the V gene TRBV28, with unresolved D. Looked up from germline, CDR1 is MDHEN and CDR2 is SYDVKM. CDR3 length: 14 residues. The V end was cut by 2 bases, the J end by 0 bases, with 5 bases between. The CDR3 nucleotides are TGTGCCAGCAGTTTAATCGGAGCCAAAAACATTCAGTACTTC. Encoded protein: CASSLIGAKNIQYF.

J is TRBJ1-5 and V is TRBV28, with TRBD1 identical over 8 bases. The CDR3 has 18 amino acids. Germline CDR1 and CDR2: MDHEN and SYDVKM. Trimming removed 6 bases from V and 0 bases from J; junction bases left unmatched: 13. CDR3 DNA sequence: TGTGCCAGCAGAGCACGACAGGGGAGTTCGTTTAGCAATCAGCCCCAGCATTTT. This encodes CASRARQGSSFSNQPQHF.

This chain joins TRBV5-1 and TRBJ1-5; D possibly corresponds to TRBD1 (5 bases). V lost 2 bases and J 4 bases, leaving 13 bases between the germline ends. In germline, CDR1 is SGHRS, CDR2 YFSETQ. The CDR3 has 15 amino acids. The CDR3 loop reads CASSFTGDVNQPQHF. In DNA form, the CDR3 reads TGCGCCAGCAGCTTTACAGGCGATGTAAATCAGCCCCAGCATTTT.

The table lists this clonotype with many counts. The chain joins TRBV20-1 to TRBJ2-5; 7 bases match TRBD2. The CDR3 has 16 amino acids. Germline CDR1 DFQATT, CDR2 SNEGSKA (reference sequence). V gave up 6 bases and J gave up 4 bases; unmatched junction bases: 17. CDR3 DNA: TGCAGTGCGATCCTAGTACCCGGGAGGAGGAGAGAGACCCAGTACTTC. Encoded protein: CSAILVPGRRRETQYF.

The chain has TRBV20-1 and TRBJ2-3; 10 nucleotides align to TRBD2. The germline V gene encodes CDR1 DFQATT and CDR2 SNEGSKA (reference sequence). J lost 11 bases, V lost 0 bases, and 11 bases had no gene match. This CDR3 is 15 amino acids long. CDR3 coding DNA: TGCAGTGCTAGAGATTTCGGCACTAGCGGGGAATGGCAGTATTTT. This gives the protein CSARDFGTSGEWQYF.

This clonotype was counted many times. This chain uses TRBV20-1 with TRBJ2-7; 8 bases line up with TRBD2. J lost 2 bases, V lost 3 bases, and 9 bases had no gene match. Germline V CDR1 and CDR2: DFQATT, SNEGSKA (reference sequence). The CDR3 sequence is 15 residues long. CDR3 residues: CSASPLAELPYEQYF. The CDR3 region has the DNA TGCAGTGCTAGTCCACTAGCGGAGCTCCCCTACGAGCAGTACTTC.

This clonotype occurred many times. The V call is TRBV20-1, the J call TRBJ2-5; D is perhaps TRBD2 (5 bases). CDR3 size: 16 residues. Looked up from germline, CDR1 is DFQATT and CDR2 is SNEGSKA (reference sequence). With 8 bases removed from V and 5 bases from J, the gap between germline ends came to 27 bases. CDR3 protein: CSPIPVRHARGETQYF. CDR3 bases: TGCAGTCCCATACCGGTCCGGCACGCTCGAGGGGAGACCCAGTACTTC.

Only a few counts were recorded for this clonotype. V is TRBV7-2 and J is TRBJ2-4, with D tentatively TRBD2 (6 bases). CDR1 and CDR2 from the germline V gene are SGHTA and FQGNSA. The CDR3 is 16 amino acids. Trimming shortened V by 3 bases and J by 0 bases, and 12 bases separated the two germline ends. The DNA of the CDR3 is TGTGCCAGCAGCTTCTCGGGGGTTCTAGCCAAAAACATTCAGTACTTC. Its translation is CASSFSGVLAKNIQYF.

This clonotype was picked up many times. The gene calls are TRBV6-1 and TRBJ2-7; a weak D match, TRBD1 (5 bases). CDR3 length: 13 amino acids. Trimming removed 3 bases from V and 6 bases from J, with 12 bases in between. Germline V CDR1 and CDR2: MNHNS, SASEGT. The CDR3: CASSETERGEQYF. The CDR3, as DNA: TGTGCCAGCAGTGAGACAGAAAGGGGCGAGCAGTACTTC.

This clonotype has ten or more counts. V and J are TRBV7-6 and TRBJ2-5; maybe TRBD2 (5 bases). CDR1 is SGHVS, CDR2 FNYEAQ, per germline. Trimming cost V 1 base and J 5 bases, with 11 bases left between them. The CDR3 is 14 amino acids. The CDR3 spells CASSLVWEKETQYF. CDR3 sequence (DNA): TGTGCCAGCAGCTTAGTGTGGGAGAAGGAGACCCAGTACTTC. Drawing the rest from reference TRBV7-6 and TRBJ2-5, the complete variable domain is GAGVSQSPRYKVTKRGQDVALRCDPISGHVSLYWYRQALGQGPEFLTYFNYEAQQDKSGLPNDRFSAERPEGSISTLTIQRTEQRDSAMYRCASSLVWEKETQYFGPGTRLLVL.

The rearrangement links TRBV6-1 to TRBJ2-2; D may be TRBD1 (8 bases). The length of the CDR3 is 15 residues. The V end was cut by 7 bases, the J end by 6 bases, with 18 bases between. The germline V gene has CDR1 MNHNS and CDR2 SASEGT. Here the CDR3 reads CASITQGGKSGELFF. CDR3 nucleotide sequence: TGTGCCAGCATTACACAGGGGGGGAAATCCGGGGAGCTGTTTTTT.

The chain recombines TRBV20-1 with TRBJ1-6; D possibly corresponds to TRBD1 (6 bases). The CDR3 has 15 amino acids. The V end was cut by 3 bases, the J end by 7 bases, with 16 bases between. The germline V gene has CDR1 DFQATT and CDR2 SNEGSKA (reference sequence). The CDR3 DNA follows: TGCAGTGCTAGCCGGGACAACAAAGCGAATTCACCCCTCCACTTT. Amino acid sequence: CSASRDNKANSPLHF.

This clonotype was observed a handful of times. The chain is built from TRBV20-1 and TRBJ2-5; 7 nucleotides agree with TRBD2. CDR3 length: 15 residues. CDR1 and CDR2 from the germline V gene are DFQATT and SNEGSKA (reference sequence). Unmatched junction bases numbered 7, after V lost 1 base and J lost 2 bases. The CDR3 DNA is TGCAGTGCTAGAGTCCAAACGGGGGGACAAGAGACCCAGTACTTC. The encoded protein is CSARVQTGGQETQYF.

The chain couples TRBV27 to TRBJ1-2; no clear D gene. The V gene's germline CDR1 is MNHEY and CDR2 SMNVEV (reference sequence). The CDR3 is 15 amino acids. V was cut by 4 bases and J by 6 bases, with 18 bases left in between. The CDR3 here is CASSSSRVRGDGYTF. The CDR3 bases are TGTGCCAGCAGTTCATCGAGGGTCCGGGGAGATGGCTACACCTTC.

The chain links TRBV19 to TRBJ2-1, with 7 bases identical to TRBD2. Germline V gene sequence: CDR1 LNHDA, CDR2 SQIVND (reference sequence). The CDR3 has 15 residues. V was clipped by 6 bases and J by 5 bases; unmatched bases: 10. The CDR3 DNA reads TGTGCCAGTAGACGGGAGGCAGGGCGGCACAATGAGCAGTTCTTC. Translation: CASRREAGRHNEQFF.

Points on this clonotype: A read error may be the cause here, since a much bigger clone is one base away. The CDR3 DNA sequence: TGTGCCAGCAGCAGGACGCAATCCTACGAGCAGTACTTC. As protein: CASSRTQSYEQYF. The genes are TRBV7-8 and TRBJ2-7; the D is unclear. CDR1 and CDR2 (germline): SGHVS, FQNEAQ. The CDR3 is 13 amino acids. Trimming removed 5 bases from V and 1 base from J, with 9 bases in between.

This clonotype was picked up many times. The chain links TRBV11-2 to TRBJ2-1, with D perhaps matching TRBD2 (5 bases). Deletions cut 0 bases from V and 5 bases from J, with 14 bases between. Germline CDR1 and CDR2: SGHAT and FQNNGV. The CDR3 is 16 residues long. The CDR3 nucleotides read TGTGCCAGCAGCTTAGATCTCCAGCCGCGGGACAATGAGCAGTTCTTC. Translated, it gives CASSLDLQPRDNEQFF.

This clonotype was counted many times. V usage is TRBV20-1 and J usage is TRBJ1-2; D is possibly TRBD1 (5 bases). Germline V CDR1 and CDR2: DFQATT, SNEGSKA (reference sequence). Between the trimmed V and J ends, which lost 6 bases and 3 bases, there was a span of 20 bases. The CDR3 consists of 15 residues. The CDR3 DNA sequence: TGCAGTGCCCCTAACGCTGGGGCGCGGGACTATGGCTACACCTTC. Translated, it gives CSAPNAGARDYGYTF.

The CDR3 loop reads CASSLLTIAGGRLETQYF. The CDR3 DNA sequence: TGTGCCAGCAGCCTCTTAACGATAGCGGGGGGGCGGCTGGAGACCCAGTACTTC. The rearrangement links TRBV7-8 to TRBJ2-5; 11 bases align to TRBD2. Germline lookup yields CDR1 SGHVS and CDR2 FQNEAQ. After removal of 5 bases from V and 5 bases from J, the junction contained 16 bases not matched to a gene. CDR3 length: 18 amino acids.

V and J are TRBV12-3 or TRBV12-4 and TRBJ1-3; D gene unclear. The V and J ends lost 0 bases and 0 bases respectively, with 12 bases between them. The CDR3 runs 17 residues. Here the CDR3 reads CASSLAGRALSGNTIYF. The CDR3 bases are TGTGCCAGCAGTTTAGCGGGGAGGGCGCTCTCTGGAAACACCATATATTTT.

There are a few counts of this clonotype. This sequence joins TRBV6-1 and TRBJ2-4; 7 nucleotides agree with TRBD1. CDR3 length equals 15 residues. Germline CDR1 reads MNHNS; CDR2 reads SASEGT. The ends lost 7 bases at V and 1 base at J; junction bases unmatched: 7. The CDR3 DNA is TGTGCCAGCAATCCAGGGGGTTGGGCCAAAAACATTCAGTACTTC. Translation gives CASNPGGWAKNIQYF.

Many counts were recorded for this clonotype. The genes are TRBV5-5 and TRBJ1-1; D gene unclear. V lost 6 bases to trimming and J lost 2 bases, with 11 bases between them. CDR3 length equals 13 residues. In germline, CDR1 is SGHKS, CDR2 YYEKEE (reference sequence). CDR3 sequence (DNA): TGTGCCAGCACCCTACTGATAAACACTGAAGCTTTCTTT. Its protein is CASTLLINTEAFF.

The chain uses TRBV5-8 and TRBJ1-2, with TRBD1 as a possible D gene (6 bases). CDR3 size: 12 residues. In germline, CDR1 is SGHTS, CDR2 YDEGEE. V dropped 9 bases and J dropped 7 bases, with 16 bases sitting between them. CDR3 bases: TGTGCCACCACCGAACAGGGTTCTGGCTACACCTTC. This encodes CATTEQGSGYTF.

This clonotype has only a few counts. This sequence joins TRBV5-1 and TRBJ1-1, with TRBD1 matching 7 bases. In germline, CDR1 is SGHRS, CDR2 YFSETQ. Unmatched junction bases numbered 7, after V lost 4 bases and J lost 7 bases. This CDR3 has 13 amino acids. In DNA form, the CDR3 reads TGCGCCAGCAGCAACCCCGGGACAGTTGAAGCTTTCTTT. Protein sequence: CASSNPGTVEAFF.

The V gene is TRBV12-5, the J gene TRBJ1-1; no clear D. Germline-derived CDR1 and CDR2 are LGHNT and FRNRAP. V dropped 6 bases and J dropped 3 bases, with 14 bases sitting between them. The CDR3 is made up of 14 amino acids. The CDR3 sequence is CASGLGRRDTEAFF. In nucleotides, the CDR3 is TGTGCTAGTGGGCTCGGGCGAAGAGACACTGAAGCTTTCTTT.